A selection of T cell receptor beta chains follows, all from one sample in a study of regulatory T cells in long-lasting Graves disease. A single record per CDR3 protein comes from TCRdb applying MiXCR to the multiplex PCR reads. In the table there are approximately 400,000 distinct CDR3 sequences, roughly 15% of which are singletons. The data were also submitted as part of a second study, on T cells in Graves' hyperthyroidism and ophthalmopathy.

The sample here was peripheral blood mononuclear cells (PBMCs), taken at new diagnosis, from a patient treated with antithyroid drugs. These receptors originate from a woman between 40 and 55 years old with Graves disease. Each CDR3 is given without its conserved first and last residue.

CDR3aa	j_gene	len	v_gene
ASSPTSGTNYEQF	TRBJ2-1	13	TRBV6-2/TRBV6-3
ASSSPDRGGGYT	TRBJ1-2	12	TRBV12-3/TRBV12-4
ASSEAPGGGNRGQPQH	TRBJ1-5	16	TRBV6-1
SARAWDSSYEQY	TRBJ2-7	12	TRBV20-1
ASSEAKNRGGNQPQH	TRBJ1-5	15	TRBV2
ASSLRGQQRLAGYEQY	TRBJ2-7	16	TRBV5-1
SVSGRLNTEAF	TRBJ1-1	11	TRBV29-1
ASSWDSSNQPQH	TRBJ1-5	12	TRBV12-3/TRBV12-4
ASSLDSSLGTQY	TRBJ2-3	12	TRBV7-8
ASSEKQGSQPQH	TRBJ1-5	12	TRBV2
ATSRDGTGGVRTGELF	TRBJ2-2	16	TRBV15
ASSPGALGTGGHEQY	TRBJ2-7	15	TRBV11-3
ASSVAQEDYGYT	TRBJ1-2	12	TRBV9